A single sample gave rise to the 16 T cell receptor beta chains below, sequenced in a study of T cell responses to AZD1222 COVID-19 vaccine. TCRdb's table, derived via immunoSEQ multiplex PCR, lists solely in-frame clones and lacks some. The sample includes about 110,000 clones, roughly 84% of them seen just once. Sequencing used peripheral blood, obtained on day 0 of AZD1222 vaccination. The receptors here all came from an adult in good health.

CDR3 loop: CASSRFGYEQYF. CDR3 nucleotides: TGTGCCAGCAGCCGCTTTGGCTACGAGCAGTACTTC. The rearrangement links TRBV7-8 to TRBJ2-7, with D hard to call. Germline CDR1 reads SGHVS; CDR2 reads FQNEAQ. V lost 5 bases to trimming and J lost 3 bases, with 8 bases between them. CDR3 length: 12 residues.

The rearrangement uses TRBV10-3 and TRBJ1-1; perhaps TRBD1 as D (5 bases). Trimming left V 3 bases short and J 4 bases short, with 6 bases between. Per the germline V gene, CDR1 is ENHRY and CDR2 is SYGVKD. The CDR3 runs 12 residues. The CDR3 nucleotides are TGTGCCATCAGTGATGGGGGCACTGAAGCTTTCTTT. It yields the protein CAISDGGTEAFF.

This clone was recorded once. The DNA for the CDR3 is TGTGCCAGCAGCTTGGGCGGACTAGCGACCACCTACGAGCAGTACGTC. This sequence encodes CASSLGGLATTYEQYV. The chain joins TRBV5-6 to TRBJ2-7; 9 positions agree with TRBD2. J gave up 2 bases and V 0 bases, and 6 bases lay outside the gene matches. Germline V gene lookup returns CDR1 SGHDT and CDR2 YYEEEE. There are 16 residues in the CDR3.

J is TRBJ2-2 and V is TRBV5-1; D is uncertain. The germline V gene encodes CDR1 SGHRS and CDR2 YFSETQ. This CDR3 spans 15 amino acids. Trimming shortened V by 0 bases and J by 3 bases, and 9 bases separated the two germline ends. CDR3 loop: CASSLVGDHTGELFF. The DNA for the CDR3 is TGCGCCAGCAGCTTGGTTGGGGATCACACCGGGGAGCTGTTTTTT.

The chain recombines TRBV27 with TRBJ1-2, with D unclear. Germline V gene lookup returns CDR1 MNHEY and CDR2 SMNVEV (reference sequence). CDR3 length: 16 amino acids. V was pared by 6 bases and J by 0 bases, with 17 bases between. Written as DNA, the CDR3 is TGTGCCAGCAGCCAGGTCGGGCGGGTTTCTAACTATGGCTACACCTTC. It translates to CASSQVGRVSNYGYTF.

V gene TRBV6-1 combines with J gene TRBJ2-5, with 10 bases lining up with TRBD2. V was pared by 4 bases and J by 5 bases, with 10 bases of the junction left unmatched. The CDR3 spans 16 residues. The germline V gene encodes CDR1 MNHNS and CDR2 SASEGT. The CDR3 loop reads CASSVLAGAVSETQYF. In DNA form, the CDR3 reads TGTGCCAGCAGTGTTCTAGCGGGAGCGGTGTCGGAGACCCAGTACTTC.

The count of this clone is one. This chain joins TRBV27 and TRBJ2-1; 10 bases line up with TRBD2. The V segment lost 6 bases and the J segment 4 bases; nucleotides outside the gene matches: 6. The CDR3 contains 15 residues. The germline gives CDR1 MNHEY, CDR2 SMNVEV (reference sequence). CDR3 region: CASRARTSGYNEQFF. CDR3 in DNA: TGTGCCAGCAGGGCACGGACTAGCGGATACAATGAGCAGTTCTTC.

The chain combines TRBV4-3 with TRBJ2-5; D gene uncertain. Trimming removed 0 bases from V and 5 bases from J, with 13 bases in between. Per germline, CDR1 LGHNA and CDR2 YSLEER. The CDR3 is made up of 15 amino acids. The CDR3 nucleotides read TGCGCCAGCAGCCAAGATGCGGAAGGAAGGGAGACCCAGTACTTC. Translated: CASSQDAEGRETQYF.

CDR3 bases: TGTGCCAGCAGTTTGACAGGGGGCGTAAACACTGAAGCTTTCTTT. Translation: CASSLTGGVNTEAFF. The chain employs TRBV5-6 and TRBJ1-1; 10 bases agree with TRBD1. Unmatched junction bases numbered 6, after V lost 5 bases and J lost 2 bases. The CDR3 has 15 amino acids. Germline loops: CDR1 SGHDT, CDR2 YYEEEE.

The rearrangement links TRBV3-1 (or the pseudogene TRBV3-2) to TRBJ2-3; D is possibly TRBD2 (7 bases). The CDR3 length is 18 residues. Per the germline V gene, CDR1 is LGHDT and CDR2 is YNNKEL (reference sequence). Deletions cut 0 bases from V and 0 bases from J, with 16 bases between. The CDR3 bases are TGTGCCAGCAGCCAAGAGGGGGCGGGGGCCGCAAGCACAGATACGCAGTATTTT. Its protein is CASSQEGAGAASTDTQYF.

The chain joins TRBV11-2 to TRBJ2-7; perhaps TRBD1 as D (5 bases). Trimming stripped 5 bases from V and 3 bases from J, with 14 bases between. The CDR3 loop spans 14 amino acids. Germline values: CDR1 SGHAT, CDR2 FQNNGV. The CDR3 spells CASSTLTANYEQYF. CDR3 in DNA: TGTGCCAGCAGCACGTTGACAGCGAACTACGAGCAGTACTTC.

This clone was seen once. This chain links TRBV6-2 or TRBV6-3 with TRBJ2-1; 12 nucleotides agree with TRBD2. CDR3 length: 15 amino acids. The ends lost 6 bases at V and 5 bases at J; junction bases unmatched: 5. The germline V gene has CDR1 MNHEY and CDR2 SVGEGT. CDR3: CASSLLAGGNNEQFF. CDR3 nucleotides: TGTGCCAGCAGCCTACTAGCGGGGGGTAACAATGAGCAGTTCTTC.

The gene calls are TRBV19 and TRBJ2-1; 9 bases match TRBD2. V was pared by 0 bases and J by 0 bases, with 12 bases of the junction left unmatched. Germline V gene lookup returns CDR1 LNHDA and CDR2 SQIVND (reference sequence). The CDR3 consists of 20 residues. CDR3 residues: CASSIDSWRGGVRSYNEQFF. The CDR3 DNA reads TGTGCCAGTAGTATAGATAGTTGGCGGGGGGGAGTTCGCTCCTACAATGAGCAGTTCTTC.

The genes are TRBV7-8 and TRBJ2-3, with D hard to call. Germline V gene lookup returns CDR1 SGHVS and CDR2 FQNEAQ. The CDR3 is 15 residues long. Trimming removed 0 bases at V and 4 bases at J, with 11 bases between. CDR3 sequence (DNA): TGTGCCAGCAGCTTAGCGCATGGCAGAGCAGATACGCAGTATTTT. Translated, it gives CASSLAHGRADTQYF.

This clone occurred once. The chain has TRBV6-6 and TRBJ1-3, with unresolved D. Trimming left V 0 bases short and J 0 bases short, with 9 bases between. The CDR3 extends over 16 amino acids. Germline V gene data show CDR1 as MNHNY and CDR2 as SVGAGI (reference sequence). The CDR3 reads CASSYSGQFSGNTIYF. CDR3 coding DNA: TGTGCCAGCAGTTACTCAGGCCAATTCTCTGGAAACACCATATATTTT.

The chain employs TRBV2 and TRBJ2-7, with 9 bases fitting TRBD1. V trimming: 4 bases; J trimming: 7 bases; junction bases outside the gene matches: 11. This CDR3 has 15 amino acids. CDR1 and CDR2 (germline): SNHLY, FYNNEI. The chain's CDR3 is CASSVNPGQGQEQYF. The CDR3 DNA reads TGTGCCAGCAGTGTCAATCCGGGACAGGGCCAAGAGCAGTACTTC.